These 26 T cell receptor beta chains were all obtained from the same sample, sequenced in a study of blood T cell repertoires in COVID-19 (dated by TCRdb to the early 2020s). The protocol used for the library was the immunoSEQ multiplex PCR assay. Here the immuneACCESS table is served through TCRdb, limited to in-frame sequences with V and J called. Missing clones are a known gap in these copies; in checked studies unresolved V genes cover under half, and the rest lacks a known reason. In all, the sample holds tens of thousands of clones, and around 86% of those were seen once. Together, the top ten hold 17% of the sample. The sequenced material came from peripheral blood. The receptors stem from a woman aged 60-75 years with active COVID-19.

The chain couples TRBV24-1 to TRBJ2-1; 10 positions agree with TRBD2. The J segment lost 6 bases and the V segment lost 4 bases, leaving 5 bases of the junction unmatched. Germline V gene lookup returns CDR1 KGHDR and CDR2 SFDVKD. The CDR3 is 15 residues long. This chain's CDR3 is CATSEISGRLNEQFF. The CDR3 DNA sequence: TGTGCCACCAGTGAAATTAGCGGGAGGCTCAATGAGCAGTTCTTC.

This chain links TRBV9 with TRBJ2-2; D is perhaps TRBD1 (6 bases). The CDR3 is 16 amino acids. V lost 2 bases to trimming and J lost 4 bases, with 15 bases between them. CDR1 SGDLS and CDR2 YYNGEE come from the germline V gene. The DNA for the CDR3 is TGTGCCAGCAGCGTCGGGGCAGGGGCGCGCACCGGGGAGCTGTTTTTT. Residues: CASSVGAGARTGELFF.

The genes are TRBV9 and TRBJ2-1, with a weak D call TRBD2 (5 bases). With 3 bases removed from V and 7 bases from J, the gap between germline ends came to 8 bases. The CDR3 has 12 residues. Germline loops: CDR1 SGDLS, CDR2 YYNGEE. The CDR3 coding sequence is TGTGCCAGCAGCGCAACTAGGAATGAGCAGTTCTTC. Translating gives CASSATRNEQFF.

The J gene is TRBJ1-1, the V gene TRBV10-1; 9 bases agree with TRBD1. Per germline, CDR1 WNHNN and CDR2 SYGVQD (reference sequence). V trimming: 4 bases; J trimming: 4 bases; junction bases outside the gene matches: 4. There are 14 residues in the CDR3. DNA for the CDR3: TGCGCCAGCAGTGTTAAGACAGGGGGCACTGAAGCTTTCTTT. It yields the protein CASSVKTGGTEAFF.

This clone came up once. The chain joins TRBV6-6 to TRBJ1-1, with 7 bases aligning to TRBD1. V dropped 2 bases and J dropped 7; count of bases not matched to a gene: 7. There are 14 residues in the CDR3. From germline, CDR1 is MNHNY and CDR2 SVGAGI (reference sequence). The CDR3 DNA is TGTGCCAGCAGTTACCATCGGGACAGTAATGAAGCTTTCTTT. It translates to CASSYHRDSNEAFF.

The table lists this clone with a count of one. The chain has TRBV28 and TRBJ2-7; the D is unclear. V was clipped by 3 bases and J by 4 bases, with 4 bases between them. This CDR3 is 11 amino acids long. Germline V gene lookup returns CDR1 MDHEN and CDR2 SYDVKM. The CDR3 nucleotides read TGTGCCAGCAGTTTTGCGTACGAGCAGTACTTC. Protein: CASSFAYEQYF.

Of note for this clone: The junction differs from germline at one of its ends, possibly a read error. The J gene is TRBJ2-5, the V gene TRBV7-7, with TRBD2 matching over 7 bases. The CDR3 totals 15 residues. In germline, CDR1 is SSHAT, CDR2 FNYEAQ (reference sequence). CDR3 sequence: CASSLVRGGGETQYF. The CDR3 nucleotides are TGTGCTAGCAGCTTAGTGCGGGGCGGGGGAGAGACCCAGTACTTC.

The chain recombines TRBV6-2 or TRBV6-3 with TRBJ2-5; the match to TRBD2 covers 9 bases. J lost 0 bases, V lost 2 bases, and 16 bases had no gene match. CDR1 is MNHEY, CDR2 SVGEGT, per germline. There are 20 residues in the CDR3. The CDR3 spells CASSYTLLAGGFPYQETQYF. The CDR3 DNA reads as TGTGCCAGCAGTTACACCCTACTGGCGGGGGGGTTCCCGTACCAAGAGACCCAGTACTTC.

V gene TRBV3-1 (or the pseudogene TRBV3-2) combines with J gene TRBJ2-1, with TRBD2 matching over 7 bases. V was clipped by 2 bases and J by 4 bases; unmatched bases: 5. CDR1 and CDR2 from the germline V gene are LGHDT and YNNKEL (reference sequence). The CDR3 is 15 residues long. The CDR3 is CASSQSGTTYNEQFF. The CDR3 DNA follows: TGTGCCAGCAGCCAATCCGGGACTACTTACAATGAGCAGTTCTTC.

The chain is built from TRBV27 and TRBJ2-7; 9 bases align to TRBD1. Germline CDR1 reads MNHEY; CDR2 reads SMNVEV (reference sequence). V gave up 1 base and J gave up 4 bases; unmatched junction bases: 5. CDR3 size: 15 residues. The CDR3 here is CASSLYRDRVYEQYF. The CDR3 DNA reads TGTGCCAGCAGTTTATACAGGGACAGGGTATACGAGCAGTACTTC.

The CDR3 DNA sequence: TGCGCCAGCAGCCCAGCGGGCCTTTTCGGCGGGGAGCTGTTTTTT. Its protein is CASSPAGLFGGELFF. This chain links TRBV5-1 with TRBJ2-2; perhaps TRBD2 as D (6 bases). The V gene lost 4 bases and the J gene lost 7 bases, with 17 bases spanning the gap. Germline CDR1 SGHRS, CDR2 YFSETQ. CDR3 size: 15 residues.

This chain links TRBV7-2 with TRBJ2-5; D is uncertain. The V and J ends lost 0 bases and 7 bases respectively, with 6 bases between them. CDR3 length equals 12 residues. Germline V gene lookup returns CDR1 SGHTA and CDR2 FQGNSA. CDR3 region: CASSLAGGTQYF. The DNA of the CDR3 is TGTGCCAGCAGCTTAGCAGGCGGGACCCAGTACTTC.

This chain joins TRBV5-6 and TRBJ1-5; possible D gene TRBD1, 5 bases. V shed 2 bases and J shed 3 bases, with 9 bases lying between them. Germline loops: CDR1 SGHDT, CDR2 YYEEEE. The CDR3 covers 14 residues. The CDR3 region has the DNA TGTGCCAGCAGCTTCTCCAGGGTCAATCAGCCCCAGCATTTT. This encodes CASSFSRVNQPQHF.

The chain combines TRBV27 with TRBJ2-1; 15 nucleotides line up with TRBD2. The V gene end was trimmed by 5 bases and the J gene end by 0 bases; junction bases not matched to a gene: 5. The CDR3 covers 18 residues. Germline values: CDR1 MNHEY, CDR2 SMNVEV (reference sequence). CDR3 sequence (DNA): TGTGCCAGCAGTGGACTAGCGGGAGGGCCTAGCTCCTACAATGAGCAGTTCTTC. This codes for CASSGLAGGPSSYNEQFF.

CDR3 nucleotides: TGTGCCAGCAGCGCCCCTAGTAGCGGGAGCTCCTACAATGAGCAGTTCTTC. Residues: CASSAPSSGSSYNEQFF. The V and J genes are TRBV7-9 and TRBJ2-1; TRBD2 aligns across 9 bases. The CDR3 has 17 residues. J gave up 0 bases and V 5 bases, and 8 bases lay outside the gene matches. Per germline, CDR1 SEHNR and CDR2 FQNEAQ (reference sequence). Together with reference TRBV7-9 and TRBJ2-1, the CDR3 gives the full variable domain: DTGVSQNPRHKITKRGQNVTFRCDPISEHNRLYWYRQTLGQGPEFLTYFQNEAQLEKSRLLSDRFSAERPKGSFSTLEIQRTEQGDSAMYLCASSAPSSGSSYNEQFFGPGTRLTVL.

This rearrangement joins TRBV28 to TRBJ1-5; D is undetermined. Trimming took 8 bases from V and 1 from J, leaving 6 bases between them. Per germline, CDR1 MDHEN and CDR2 SYDVKM. The CDR3 has 12 residues. CDR3 sequence: CASRLSNQPQHF. The CDR3 DNA sequence: TGTGCCAGCCGACTGAGCAATCAGCCCCAGCATTTT.

The chain employs TRBV4-1 and TRBJ2-5, with D tentatively TRBD1 (6 bases). This CDR3 contains 13 residues. CDR1 MGHRA and CDR2 YSYEKL come from the germline V gene. Trimming took off 6 bases at V and 2 bases at J, with 10 bases between the two ends. This CDR3 reads CASRETGQETQYF. The CDR3 DNA reads as TGCGCCAGCAGGGAGACAGGTCAAGAGACCCAGTACTTC.

V gene TRBV28 combines with J gene TRBJ1-5; D is possibly TRBD1 (6 bases). This CDR3 spans 14 amino acids. The V end was cut by 8 bases, the J end by 3 bases, with 14 bases between. The germline CDR1 and CDR2 sequences are MDHEN and SYDVKM. CDR3 nucleotides: TGTGCCAGCTCCGGGACACAATTCAATCAGCCCCAGCATTTT. Translation gives CASSGTQFNQPQHF.

This clone was recorded once. The chain has TRBV27 and TRBJ1-6; TRBD1 matches at 8 bases. Germline V lookup: CDR1 MNHEY, CDR2 SMNVEV (reference sequence). CDR3 size: 15 residues. The J segment lost 4 bases and the V segment lost 8 bases, leaving 7 bases of the junction unmatched. The CDR3: CASSGGTNYNSPLHF. Written as DNA, the CDR3 is TGTGCCAGCTCAGGGGGCACCAATTATAATTCACCCCTCCACTTT.

By share, this clone counts as medium-sized. The chain carries TRBV24-1 and TRBJ2-2; possible D gene TRBD2, 5 bases. The CDR3 totals 12 residues. V lost 10 bases and J lost 6, with 11 bases in between. Germline V gene lookup returns CDR1 KGHDR and CDR2 SFDVKD. The DNA for the CDR3 is TGTGCCACGCGCCGGGGTGCCGGGGAGCTGTTTTTT. It specifies CATRRGAGELFF.

The CDR3 bases are TGCGCCAGCAGTGTACTAGCGGGAGCCAATGAGCAGTTCTTC. Its protein product is CASSVLAGANEQFF. The V gene is TRBV10-2, the J gene TRBJ2-1; TRBD2 matches 11 bases. Germline V gives CDR1 WSHSY, CDR2 SAAADI. With 4 bases clipped from V and 6 bases from J, the junction kept 2 bases outside the gene matches. The CDR3 sequence is 14 residues long.

This clone occurred a few times. The chain couples TRBV18 to TRBJ1-4, with 7 bases identical to TRBD1. This CDR3 spans 13 amino acids. The ends lost 5 bases at V and 8 bases at J; junction bases unmatched: 5. CDR1 and CDR2 (germline): KGHSH, LQKENI. CDR3 sequence (DNA): TGTGCCAGCTCATCGACAGGGCAGGAAAAACTGTTTTTT. It yields the protein CASSSTGQEKLFF.

This clone has just a few counts. The chain joins TRBV5-5 to TRBJ1-1; D uncertain. Trimming removed 1 base at V and 4 bases at J, with 11 bases between. Germline CDR1 reads SGHKS; CDR2 reads YYEKEE (reference sequence). The CDR3 runs to 14 residues. CDR3 nucleotide sequence: TGTGCCAGCAGCTTGTCAGGAGGGCGCACTGAAGCTTTCTTT. Residues: CASSLSGGRTEAFF.

The rearrangement joins TRBV5-1 to TRBJ1-4, with a possible D match to TRBD1 (6 bases). Germline CDR1 reads SGHRS; CDR2 reads YFSETQ. This CDR3 region has 16 residues. V gave up 0 bases and J gave up 0 bases, with 9 bases separating them. CDR3 bases: TGCGCCAGCAGCTTGGGAAACAGGGCAACTAATGAAAAACTGTTTTTT. Translating it yields CASSLGNRATNEKLFF.

This chain links TRBV4-1 with TRBJ2-5, with 11 positions matching TRBD2. CDR1 and CDR2 (germline): MGHRA, YSYEKL. Trimming cost V 0 bases and J 1 base; bases outside gene matches: 1. The CDR3 extends over 16 amino acids. The CDR3: CASSQEGLAGQETQYF. The CDR3 DNA follows: TGCGCCAGCAGCCAAGAAGGACTAGCGGGCCAAGAGACCCAGTACTTC.

The chain couples TRBV6-5 to TRBJ2-1; 7 bases agree with TRBD2. Germline V gene lookup returns CDR1 MNHEY and CDR2 SVGAGI. Unmatched junction bases numbered 9, after V lost 8 bases and J lost 5 bases. The CDR3 is 14 amino acids. The CDR3 protein is CASGEGGGNNEQFF. CDR3 DNA: TGTGCCAGCGGGGAGGGCGGGGGTAACAATGAGCAGTTCTTC.